Reported below is one TCR beta chain. There is no known antigen for this receptor. This sample is drawn from a study of cytomegalovirus exposure and HLA in healthy donors (dated by TCRdb to 2015 to 2018). Concerning the study at large: An earlier analysis of roughly 610 of the donors reported approximately 300 Gb of sequence data and about 120 million unique TCR beta sequences obtained from roughly 180 million T cells. A later genetic analysis took genome-wide SNP genotypes for about 55% of the roughly 670 donors and used that subset as a discovery cohort. An earlier analysis of more than 450 of the donors used high-throughput TCR beta sequencing to judge whether each TCR beta V gene segment behaved as functional or pseudogenic. The T cell repertoires of some 670 subjects were profiled by immunosequencing and related to cytomegalovirus serostatus. Among the 398 genotyped donors, around 81% belonged to the genetic ancestry cluster associated with self-reported Caucasian donors. To predict cytomegalovirus infection status, the study combined high-throughput TCR immunosequencing, statistical association of individual TCRs with disease status, and machine learning. Typing coverage varied by locus: about 629-630 donors for A, B, C, DRB1 and DQB1; approximately 500 for DQA1; about 590 for DPA1; roughly 450 for DPB1. A later analysis re-analyzed previously published TCR beta repertoires from 650 to 800 donors and added high-resolution HLA genotyping to study TCR occurrence patterns. An early release that covered roughly 600 HLA-typed donors contained 300 to 350 gigabases of sequencing data and 80 million or so unique TCR sequences. The later analysis used no new phenotypic data to find candidate immune exposures, relying instead on TCR beta sequences and their occurrence across donors. The study aimed to test whether cataloging public T cell receptors could reveal signatures of past pathogen exposure. All discovery cohort repertoires had been generated using a single sequencing platform. Besides the first cohort of 666 subjects, a separate validation cohort made up of roughly 120 different subjects was used. Both class I and class II loci were covered by HLA typing, at four-digit resolution. Several DR-DQ haplotypes were handled as single units for association and clustering because linkage in the cohort was strong. Donor age, sex, ethnicity and CMV serostatus were compiled together with the repertoire data. On average, over 200,000 unique TCR beta nucleotide sequences were sequenced per donor among more than 350 genotyped donors of the cohort, with about 17% of those sequences being non-productive. Study-level results and caveats: It was suggested by the authors that the approach could potentially be generalized to other disease states and immunological phenotypes. In a later analysis, HLA-associated TCR beta chains showed more clonal expansion and lower generation probabilities than non-associated chains that were equally common. Cytomegalovirus status was reported to be diagnosed by the classifier with high specificity and sensitivity in both the original and validation cohorts. Most TCR sequences were observed very rarely across donors, whereas some public TCRs were present in many individuals. This cohort had only TCR beta chains sequenced, and the lack of alpha or paired-chain data limited which features could be detected. In vitro tests confirmed that three of the cytomegalovirus-associated TCR beta chains recognize cytomegalovirus antigens. The only immune exposure information available for the cohort was CMV serostatus. A total of 164 TCR beta chains were listed by the study as associated with cytomegalovirus. Correlated functional status among segregating V segments might be attributable to linkage disequilibrium, but an unknown experimental factor could not be ruled out. According to a later analysis, most CMV-associated TCR beta chains appeared to be HLA-restricted, and the HLA associations seemed to be driven largely by CMV exposure. Fewer than 20 rarely observed V segments, including chromosome 9 orphons, were excluded from the earlier analysis of several hundred of the donors because counts were too low. HLA typing was unavailable for some donors at each locus, so association tests used only the typed subset. When HLA alleles, especially DR and DQ, strongly co-occurred, attributing TCR associations to individual alleles was difficult. A further reported finding was that TCR beta sequences accurately predicted the HLA-A and HLA-B alleles for most subjects in the first cohort. According to a later genetic analysis, donors in an Asian-associated ancestry cluster had fewer N-insertions in productive TCRs than the approximately 670-donor mean. In a later analysis, about 17,000 TCR beta sequences were associated with specific HLA alleles at a false discovery rate of 0.05. In a later genetic analysis, a missense DCLRE1C variant was associated with V-gene and J-gene trimming of TCR beta chains, and the association was replicated in an independent cohort. A group of highly shared sequence variants was considered likely to be a technical artifact of the sequencing pipeline. According to a later analysis, parvovirus B19, influenza, CMV and Epstein-Barr virus appeared linked to several top co-occurrence clusters. In an earlier analysis of over 550 of the donors, most TCR beta V segments were observed in productive rearrangements about 90% or about 30% of the time, broadly matching IMGT annotations. Roughly uniform sequencing depth across donors was assumed in presence/absence analyses, although this assumption may not hold. A later analysis found that TCR association rates varied across HLA loci, with DRB1 alleles showing the most associated TCRs and HLA-C alleles the fewest.

The cohort was made up of 650 to 700 healthy bone marrow donors. Cohort members were all nominally healthy when sampled, although unrecorded immune exposures were likely present. The donor was CMV seronegative and was included in the group of a few hundred seronegative cohort members. Each donor provided a peripheral blood sample, and peripheral blood mononuclear cells were used for TCR beta sequencing. The Qiagen DNeasy Blood Extraction Kit was used to extract genomic DNA from the blood cell samples. Library prep was done by the immunoSEQ multiplex PCR assay. The multiplex PCR relied on a mix of 60 forward primers for TCR Vbeta segments and 13 reverse primers for TCR Jbeta segments. The CDR3 region of rearranged TCR beta genes was amplified from genomic DNA by a multiplex PCR assay. On the Illumina HiSeq System, the amplified TCR beta libraries were sequenced as 87-base-pair reads. In the original analysis: Across the 500 to 700 repertoires, a later analysis counted roughly 84 million unique TCR beta chains, some 11 million of which were shared by at least two donors. To remove PCR and sequencing errors, raw reads were error-corrected and collapsed into unique sequences using a nearest-neighbor algorithm that merged closely related sequences. CDR3 sequences were aligned to IMGT reference sequences to assign V, D and J gene segments. Each retained sequence needed at least a six-nucleotide match to both a V gene segment and a J gene segment. Rearrangements were called productive when the CDR3 lacked stop codons and stayed in frame with V and J; all others were non-productive. Following IMGT convention, CDR3 was defined as the stretch from the second conserved V-encoded cysteine up to the conserved J-encoded phenylalanine. The earlier analysis of some 540 of the donors excluded any sequence lacking an unambiguous match to a single V gene segment. In an earlier analysis of approximately 560 of the donors, a V segment was called functional when productive rearrangements were above 56.7%, and segregating when the standard deviation between donors exceeded 5%. A statistical classification framework was built for diagnosing cytomegalovirus status from the catalog of TCR beta chain sequences. V and J gene assignment, in a later analysis, came from comparing TCR nucleotide sequences with IMGT/GENE-DB human TR gene sequences. A later analysis assigned CDR3 sequences and most-parsimonious VDJ recombination scenarios with the TCRdist pipeline. In a later analysis, each TCR beta chain was defined by its CDR3 amino acid sequence together with its V-gene family, and reads lacking a unique V-gene family were excluded. As a way to deal with suspected cross-contamination and a sequencing artifact, a later analysis dropped 592 nucleotide sequences that were highly shared and had low generation probability. A later analysis calculated a clonal expansion index for each public chain from normalized within-repertoire ranks of inferred template counts. A later analysis computed generation probabilities with a VDJ recombination model fitted to out-of-frame rearrangements, and checked the results against IGoR. A later analysis scored TCR-TCR, TCR-HLA and TCR-CMV co-occurrence with hypergeometric tests, applying a repertoire-size bias correction to TCR pairs. False discovery rates were estimated in a later analysis by permuting HLA or CMV assignments 20 times. A later analysis grouped co-occurring TCRs with DBSCAN, adding TCRdist sequence similarity when clustering within HLA-allele-positive subsets. For co-occurrence clustering, repertoires with fewer than 30,000 or more than 120,000 public chains were excluded, along with 4 to 6 repertoires with anomalous nucleotide sharing. TCRdb's version of the immuneACCESS table is confined to in-frame rearrangements and falls short of the full clone set. An unresolved V gene accounts for under half of the shortfall where checked; the remainder is of unknown origin. The DNA was the basis for D and trimming; V, J and clone size are from that table. In this sample's table one finds around 31,000 clones. Of the sample, 4.5% to 5.5% is held by the ten largest clones.

This clonotype was obtained from a female donor in good health and CMV-seronegative. Sequencing was carried out using PBMCs.

The CDR3 here reads CASSLEGQGRANVLTF. The DNA sequence is as follows: TGTGCCAGCAGCTTAGAGGGACAGGGTAGGGCCAACGTCCTGACTTTC. The chain is encoded by TRBV7-3 joined to TRBJ2-6, and TRBD1 matches 9 of the central bases. Trimming accounts for 2 bases at V and 5 bases at J, while the number of junction bases matched to no gene is 4. The CDR3 sequence holds 16 residues, the cysteine and phenylalanine included. Of the read, only the CDR3 DNA is kept; its 48 bases are in frame from base 1. CDR1 and CDR2 were assigned from the germline V gene as SGHTA and FQGTGA.